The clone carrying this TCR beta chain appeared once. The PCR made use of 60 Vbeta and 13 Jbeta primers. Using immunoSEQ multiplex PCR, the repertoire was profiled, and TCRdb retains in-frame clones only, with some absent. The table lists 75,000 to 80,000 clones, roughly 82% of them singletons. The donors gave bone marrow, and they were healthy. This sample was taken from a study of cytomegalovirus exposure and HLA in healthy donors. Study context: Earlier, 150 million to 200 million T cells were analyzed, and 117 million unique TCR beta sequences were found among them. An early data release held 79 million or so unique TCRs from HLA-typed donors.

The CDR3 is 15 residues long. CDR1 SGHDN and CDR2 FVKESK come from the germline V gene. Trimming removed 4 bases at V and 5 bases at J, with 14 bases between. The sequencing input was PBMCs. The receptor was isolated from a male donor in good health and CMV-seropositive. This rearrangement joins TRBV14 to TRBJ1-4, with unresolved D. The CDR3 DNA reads TGTGCCAGCAGCCTAAACCGCGCGGGAAATGAAAAACTGTTTTTT. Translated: CASSLNRAGNEKLFF.